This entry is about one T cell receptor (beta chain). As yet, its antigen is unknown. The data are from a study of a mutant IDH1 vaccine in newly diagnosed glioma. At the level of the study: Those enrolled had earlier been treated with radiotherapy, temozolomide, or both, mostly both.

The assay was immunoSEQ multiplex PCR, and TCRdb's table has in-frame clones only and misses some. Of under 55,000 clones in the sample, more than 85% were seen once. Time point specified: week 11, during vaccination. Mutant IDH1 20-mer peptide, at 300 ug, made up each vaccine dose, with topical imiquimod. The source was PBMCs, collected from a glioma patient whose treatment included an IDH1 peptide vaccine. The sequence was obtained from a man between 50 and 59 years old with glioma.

CDR3 loop: CASSLGQFYEQYF. Here the CDR3 DNA reads TGCGCCAGCAGCTTGGGACAGTTCTACGAGCAGTACTTC. The gene calls are TRBV5-1 and TRBJ2-7, with TRBD1 as a possible D gene (5 bases). The CDR3 totals 13 residues. V dropped 0 bases and J dropped 3 bases, with 7 bases sitting between them. Per germline, CDR1 SGHRS and CDR2 YFSETQ.